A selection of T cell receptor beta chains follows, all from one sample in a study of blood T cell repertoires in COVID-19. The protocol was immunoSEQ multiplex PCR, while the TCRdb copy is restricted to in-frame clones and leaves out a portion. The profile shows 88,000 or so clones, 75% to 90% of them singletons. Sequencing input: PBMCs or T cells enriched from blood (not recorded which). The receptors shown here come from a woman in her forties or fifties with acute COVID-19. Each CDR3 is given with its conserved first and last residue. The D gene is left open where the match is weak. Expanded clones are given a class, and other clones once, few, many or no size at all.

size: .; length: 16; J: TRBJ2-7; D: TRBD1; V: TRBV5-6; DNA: TGTGCCAGCAGCTTGGCCGCGGGGACAGGGTCTTACGAGCAGTACTTC; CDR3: CASSLAAGTGSYEQYF
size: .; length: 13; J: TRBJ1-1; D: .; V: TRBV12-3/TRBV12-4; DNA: TGTGCCAGCAGTGGAGGGTCGGGCACTGAAGCTTTCTTT; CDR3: CASSGGSGTEAFF
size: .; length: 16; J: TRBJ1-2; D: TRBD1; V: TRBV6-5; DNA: TGTGCCAGCAGTTCGACCCCGGACAGGGCTACCGATGGCTACACCTTC; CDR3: CASSSTPDRATDGYTF
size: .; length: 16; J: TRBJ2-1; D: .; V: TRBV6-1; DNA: TGTGCCAGCAGTGCCGGGTTGGGCGGGCGCCACAATGAGCAGTTCTTC; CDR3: CASSAGLGGRHNEQFF
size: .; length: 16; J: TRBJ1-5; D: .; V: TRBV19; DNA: TGTGCCAGCCGTAACAGGGACCACAATAGCAATCAGCCCCAGCATTTT; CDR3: CASRNRDHNSNQPQHF
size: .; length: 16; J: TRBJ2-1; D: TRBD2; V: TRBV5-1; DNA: TGCGCCAGCAGCTCCCCGGGACTAGCGGGGAGGAATGAGCAGTTCTTC; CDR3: CASSSPGLAGRNEQFF
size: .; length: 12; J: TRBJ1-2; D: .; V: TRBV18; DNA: TGTGCCAGCTCACCATCTGAGTATGGCTACACCTTC; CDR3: CASSPSEYGYTF
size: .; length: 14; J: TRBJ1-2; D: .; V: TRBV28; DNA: TGTGCCAGCAGTTTATCGGGATCCTGGTATGGCTACACCTTC; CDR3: CASSLSGSWYGYTF
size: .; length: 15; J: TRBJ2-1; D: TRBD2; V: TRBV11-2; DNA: TGTGCCAGCAGCCCAGAGCGGGGATCCTACAATGAGCAGTTCTTC; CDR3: CASSPERGSYNEQFF
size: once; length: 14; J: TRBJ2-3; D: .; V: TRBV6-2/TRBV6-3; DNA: TGTGCCAGCAGTCCACAGGATAGCACAGATACGCAGTATTTT; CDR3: CASSPQDSTDTQYF
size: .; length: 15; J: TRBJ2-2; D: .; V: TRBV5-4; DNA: TGTGCCAGCAGCTTGGACTACACGAACACCGGGGAGCTGTTTTTT; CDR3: CASSLDYTNTGELFF
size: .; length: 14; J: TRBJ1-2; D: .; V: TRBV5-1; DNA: TGCGCCAGCAGCCCGAGACAAGGAAACTATGGCTACACCTTC; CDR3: CASSPRQGNYGYTF
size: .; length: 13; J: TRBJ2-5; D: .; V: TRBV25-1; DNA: TGTGCCACCGAGTTAAGCGTCGGAGAGACCCAGTACTTC; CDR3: CATELSVGETQYF
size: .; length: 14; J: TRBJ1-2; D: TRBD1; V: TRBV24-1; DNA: TGTGCCACCAGTGATACAGGGGGCCACTATGGCTACACCTTC; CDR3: CATSDTGGHYGYTF
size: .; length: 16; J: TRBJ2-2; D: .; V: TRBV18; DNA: TGTGCCAGCTCACCACGGGCCTCGTCGGACACCGGGGAGCTGTTTTTT; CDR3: CASSPRASSDTGELFF
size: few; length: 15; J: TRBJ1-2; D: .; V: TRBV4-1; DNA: TGCGCCAGCAGCCAAGTTCATGGGGGGAACTATGGCTACACCTTC; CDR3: CASSQVHGGNYGYTF
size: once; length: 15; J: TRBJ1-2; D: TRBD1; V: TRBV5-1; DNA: TGCGCCAGCAGCCCCCTGGACAGGGATACGGGTGGCTACACCTTC; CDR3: CASSPLDRDTGGYTF
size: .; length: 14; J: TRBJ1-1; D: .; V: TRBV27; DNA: TGTGCCAGCAGTCCCTTCGGGGGAGGCACTGAAGCTTTCTTT; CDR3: CASSPFGGGTEAFF
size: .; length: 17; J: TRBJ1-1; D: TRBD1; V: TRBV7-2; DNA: TGTGCCAGCAGCCACCGGACAGGGGGGATCATGAACACTGAAGCTTTCTTT; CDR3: CASSHRTGGIMNTEAFF
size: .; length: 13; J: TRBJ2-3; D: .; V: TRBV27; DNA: TGTGCCAGCAGACTTGCCTACACAGATACGCAGTATTTT; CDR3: CASRLAYTDTQYF
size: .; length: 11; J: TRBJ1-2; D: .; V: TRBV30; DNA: TGTGCCTGTTACAGGGTTTATGGCTACACCTTC; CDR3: CACYRVYGYTF
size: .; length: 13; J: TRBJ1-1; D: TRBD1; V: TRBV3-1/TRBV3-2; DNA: TGTGCCAGCAGGGCGACAGGGGACACTGAAGCTTTCTTT; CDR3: CASRATGDTEAFF
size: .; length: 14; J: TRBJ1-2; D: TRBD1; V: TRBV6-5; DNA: TGTGCCAGCAGTTCCGGGACAGGGAACACTGGCTACACCTTC; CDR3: CASSSGTGNTGYTF
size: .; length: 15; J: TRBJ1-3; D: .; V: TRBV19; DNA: TGTGCCAGTAGCTCGACAGTACACTCTGGAAACACCATATATTTT; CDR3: CASSSTVHSGNTIYF
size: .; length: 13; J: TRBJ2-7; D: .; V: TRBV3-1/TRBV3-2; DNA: TGTGCCAGCAGCCACAGGCTGGCTGTCGAGCAGTACTTC; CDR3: CASSHRLAVEQYF
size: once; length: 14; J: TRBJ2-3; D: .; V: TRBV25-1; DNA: TGTGCCAGCAGTGGGGGGGTCGGGGCAGATACGCAGTATTTT; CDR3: CASSGGVGADTQYF
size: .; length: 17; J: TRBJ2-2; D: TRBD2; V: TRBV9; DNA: TGTGCCAGCAGTGGATTAGCGGGAGGACGGAACACCGGGGAGCTGTTTTTT; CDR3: CASSGLAGGRNTGELFF
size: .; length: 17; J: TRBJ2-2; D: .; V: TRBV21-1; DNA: TGTGCCAGCAGGCTCACCGACGGGGACAGGGACCCCGGGGAGCTGTTTTTT; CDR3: CASRLTDGDRDPGELFF
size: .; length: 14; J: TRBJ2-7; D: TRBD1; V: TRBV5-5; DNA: TGTGCCACCCGCAAGGGGGCGGACTCCTACGAGCAGTACTTC; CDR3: CATRKGADSYEQYF
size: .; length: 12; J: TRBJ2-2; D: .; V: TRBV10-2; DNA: TGCGCCAGCAGCGGGTACACCGGGGAGCTGTTTTTT; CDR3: CASSGYTGELFF
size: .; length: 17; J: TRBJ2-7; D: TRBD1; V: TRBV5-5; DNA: TGTGCCAGCATCATTACCTTTGGGGACAGATACTCCTACGAGCAGTACTTC; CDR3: CASIITFGDRYSYEQYF
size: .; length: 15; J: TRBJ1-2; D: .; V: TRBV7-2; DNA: TGTGCCAGCAGCCCCGCCAGGGCGGGGGGAAATGACTACACCTTC; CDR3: CASSPARAGGNDYTF
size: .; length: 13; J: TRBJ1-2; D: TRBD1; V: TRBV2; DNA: TGTGCCAGCAGGGAGGGGGCCCTCTATGGCTACACCTTC; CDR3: CASREGALYGYTF
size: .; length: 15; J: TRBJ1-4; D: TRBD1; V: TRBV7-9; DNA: TGTGCCAGCAGCTTCGGGACAGGGCCTAATGAAAAACTGTTTTTT; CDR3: CASSFGTGPNEKLFF
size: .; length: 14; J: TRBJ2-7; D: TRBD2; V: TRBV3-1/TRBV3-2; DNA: TGTGCCACCGGCCCCGGGGTAGCGGGAGTCGAGCAGTACTTC; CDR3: CATGPGVAGVEQYF
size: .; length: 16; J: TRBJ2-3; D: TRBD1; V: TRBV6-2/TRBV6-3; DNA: TGTGCCAGCAGTTACGTACCCGGACAGGGGGTGGATACGCAGTATTTT; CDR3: CASSYVPGQGVDTQYF
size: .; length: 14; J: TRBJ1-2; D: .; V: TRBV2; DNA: TGTGCCAGCGGGGGACGGGGGGGAGTTTATGGCTACACCTTC; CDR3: CASGGRGGVYGYTF
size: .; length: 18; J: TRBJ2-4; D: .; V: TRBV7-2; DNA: TGTGCCAGCAGCTTTTCTTCTTTTGGCCCCTCTTCCAAAAACATTCAGTACTTC; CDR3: CASSFSSFGPSSKNIQYF
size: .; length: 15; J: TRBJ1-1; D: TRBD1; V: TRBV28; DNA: TGTGCCAGCAGTACGCTCCACAGGGGGCTTACTGAAGCTTTCTTT; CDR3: CASSTLHRGLTEAFF
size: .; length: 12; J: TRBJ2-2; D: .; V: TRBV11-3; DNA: TGTGCCAGCCGGTGGGCCACCGGGGAGCTGTTTTTT; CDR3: CASRWATGELFF
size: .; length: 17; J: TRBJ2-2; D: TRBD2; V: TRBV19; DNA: TGTGCCAGTAGGACTCCAGCGGGAGAAGGATATTCCGGGGAGCTGTTTTTT; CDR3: CASRTPAGEGYSGELFF
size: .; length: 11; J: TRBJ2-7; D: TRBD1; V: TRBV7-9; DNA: TGTGCGGGACAGGGATCCTACGAGCAGTACTTC; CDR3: CAGQGSYEQYF
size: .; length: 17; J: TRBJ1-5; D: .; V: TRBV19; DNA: TGTGCCAGTAGTCCCTTATACTTTACAGATCCGAATCAGCCCCAGCATTTT; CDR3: CASSPLYFTDPNQPQHF
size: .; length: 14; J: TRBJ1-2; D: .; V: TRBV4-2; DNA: TGTGCCAGCAGCCAAGATTGGCTCACGCATGGCTACACCTTC; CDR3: CASSQDWLTHGYTF
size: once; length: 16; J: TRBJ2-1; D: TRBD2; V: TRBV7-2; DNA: TGTGCCAGCAGCTTAGTCTGGGCTAGCGGGAGTAATGAGCAGTTCTTC; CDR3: CASSLVWASGSNEQFF
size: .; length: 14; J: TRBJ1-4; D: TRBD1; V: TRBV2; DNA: TGTGCCAGCAGTGAGACAGGGAGATCTGCAAAACTGTTTTTT; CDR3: CASSETGRSAKLFF
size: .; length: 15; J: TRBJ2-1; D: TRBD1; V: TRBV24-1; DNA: TGTGCCACCAGTGTCGCCGGGACAGGGTACAATGAGCAGTTCTTC; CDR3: CATSVAGTGYNEQFF
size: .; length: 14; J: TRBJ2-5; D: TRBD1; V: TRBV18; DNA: TGTGCCAGCTCACACGATAGACAGGGTGAGACCCAGTACTTC; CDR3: CASSHDRQGETQYF
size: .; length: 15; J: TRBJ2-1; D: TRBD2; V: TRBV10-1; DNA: TGCGCCGGCATGGGGGGACTAGCTTCCTACAATGAGCAGTTCTTC; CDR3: CAGMGGLASYNEQFF
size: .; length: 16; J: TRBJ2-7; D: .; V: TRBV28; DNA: TGTGCCAGCAGTCAAACTAGCAGGTCGGGAGCCTACGAGCAGTACTTC; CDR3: CASSQTSRSGAYEQYF
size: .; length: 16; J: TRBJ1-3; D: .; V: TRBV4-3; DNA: TGCGCCAGCAGCCAAGATCCGGGTCAAATTGGAAACACCATATATTTT; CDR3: CASSQDPGQIGNTIYF
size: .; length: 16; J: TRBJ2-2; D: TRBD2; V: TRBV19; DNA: TGTGCCAGTACCCCCGGACTAGCGGGAGGGGTCGGGGAGCTGTTTTTT; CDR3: CASTPGLAGGVGELFF
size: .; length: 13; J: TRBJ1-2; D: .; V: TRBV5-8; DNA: TGTGCCAGCAGCTTCCGGGGGGACTATGGCTACACCTTC; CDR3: CASSFRGDYGYTF
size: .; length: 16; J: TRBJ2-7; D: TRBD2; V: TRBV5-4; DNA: TGTGCCAGCAGCTTGGTCTCCGGGACTAGCATTTACGAGCAGTACTTC; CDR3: CASSLVSGTSIYEQYF
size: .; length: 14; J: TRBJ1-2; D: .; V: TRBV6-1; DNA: TGTGCCAGCAGTGAAGATGGACAAACATATGGCTACACCTTC; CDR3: CASSEDGQTYGYTF
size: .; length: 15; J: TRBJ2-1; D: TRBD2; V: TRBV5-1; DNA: TGCGCCAGCAGCTTGGGTTCTAGCGGGATAAATGAGCAGTTCTTC; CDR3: CASSLGSSGINEQFF